This T cell receptor (beta chain) was identified in a study of control samples from healthy donors and cancer patients (dated by TCRdb to about 2020). V drops 5 bases and J drops 9 bases, leaving 14 bases in between. From the cysteine up to the phenylalanine, the CDR3 has a length of 13 residues. Of all the DNA, just the CDR3 is kept, 39 bases in frame from base 1. Per the germline V gene, SNHLY is the CDR1 and FYNNEI is the CDR2. Receptor libraries were prepared by the immunoSEQ multiplex PCR assay. The table comes from immuneACCESS by way of TCRdb, which keeps in-frame sequences with V and J called. Part of the clones is missing from these tables; in studies checked, under half for an unresolved V gene and the rest for unknown reasons. The sample table shows tens of thousands of clones, and more than 70% are seen once. Jointly, the top ten make up 9.5% to 13% of the sample. Points on this clone: Its antigen has not been determined. Per-base qualities were not stored, and no clone one base away is much larger.

The sample was PBMCs. The origin of this receptor is an older woman with lung cancer. The V gene is TRBV2 and the J gene is TRBJ2-1; TRBD1 is a possible D gene, resting on 6 matching bases. The CDR3 protein sequence reads: CASSYSQGSEQFF. The sequenced DNA: TGTGCCAGCAGTTATAGCCAGGGGTCTGAGCAGTTCTTC.